The next 25 T cell receptor beta chains were all read from a single sample in a study of neurological immune-mediated disorders. TCRdb passed the 5' RACE reads through MiXCR, listing each CDR3 protein once. Among some 79,000 distinct CDR3 sequences, roughly 15% were seen once, and the ten largest hold approximately 7.5%. The source material was PBMCs. The receptors come from a woman aged 45-59 years in good health.

This clonotype has ten or more counts. The chain employs TRBV14 and TRBJ2-2, with 10 bases lining up with TRBD2. CDR3 length: 17 residues. V shed 3 bases and J 4 bases; nucleotides not matched to a gene: 8. Per germline, CDR1 SGHDN and CDR2 FVKESK. The DNA of the CDR3 is TGTGCCAGCAGCCAGATGACTAGCGGGTACCGCACCGGGGAGCTGTTTTTT. This gives the protein CASSQMTSGYRTGELFF. Full variable domain (missing parts from reference TRBV14 and TRBJ2-2): EAGVTQFPSHSVIEKGQTVTLRCDPISGHDNLYWYRRVMGKEIKFLLHFVKESKQDESGMPNNRFLAERTGGTYSTLKVQPAELEDSGVYFCASSQMTSGYRTGELFFGEGSRLTVL.

Worth noting for this clonotype: A read error is possible here, since a much larger clone lies one base away. The V and J genes are TRBV25-1 and TRBJ1-2; D unresolved. CDR3 length: 13 amino acids. Germline lookup yields CDR1 MGHDK and CDR2 SYGVNS. The CDR3 region has the DNA TGTGCCAGCAGTGAAGGGCAGAACTATGGCTACATCTTC. Encoded protein: CASSEGQNYGYIF.

In its sample, this clonotype was seen many times. V and J are TRBV20-1 and TRBJ2-3, with 11 bases identical to TRBD2. In germline, CDR1 is DFQATT, CDR2 SNEGSKA (reference sequence). With 1 base clipped from V and 3 bases from J, the junction kept 6 bases outside the gene matches. The CDR3 length is 16 residues. The CDR3 region has the DNA TGCAGTGCTAGAGCCCTACTAGCGGGGGAGACAGATACGCAGTATTTT. Residues: CSARALLAGETDTQYF.

There are many counts of this clonotype. The chain recombines TRBV5-1 with TRBJ1-1; the match to TRBD1 covers 8 bases. V gave up 4 bases and J gave up 1 base; unmatched junction bases: 12. This CDR3 spans 17 amino acids. From germline, CDR1 is SGHRS and CDR2 YFSETQ. The CDR3 is CASSPDGTGQANTEAFF. The CDR3, as DNA: TGCGCCAGCAGCCCCGATGGAACGGGACAGGCGAACACTGAAGCTTTCTTT.

At least ten counts were recorded for this clonotype. The CDR3 region is CSARRYQETQYF. The CDR3 coding sequence is TGCAGTGCTAGGAGGTATCAAGAGACCCAGTACTTC. The chain employs TRBV20-1 and TRBJ2-5; D uncertain. Per the germline V gene, CDR1 is DFQATT and CDR2 is SNEGSKA (reference sequence). The CDR3 is 12 amino acids. V dropped 3 bases and J dropped 2 bases, with 7 bases sitting between them.

This clonotype came up a few times. The chain combines TRBV9 with TRBJ2-1; unclear D gene. With 2 bases removed from V and 0 bases from J, the gap between germline ends came to 6 bases. CDR1 is SGDLS and CDR2 is YYNGEE in the germline V gene. This CDR3 is 14 amino acids long. In nucleotides, the CDR3 is TGTGCCAGCAGCGTCGACCTCTCCTACAATGAGCAGTTCTTC. Its protein product is CASSVDLSYNEQFF.

There are many counts of this clonotype. J is TRBJ2-7 and V is TRBV5-1; 14 nucleotides match TRBD2. The CDR3 runs to 15 residues. CDR1 SGHRS and CDR2 YFSETQ come from the germline V gene. V was clipped by 4 bases and J by 6 bases; unmatched bases: 6. The CDR3, as DNA: TGCGCCAGCAGCCCGGGGACTAGCGGGAGCGGCGAGCAGTACTTC. Translating it yields CASSPGTSGSGEQYF.

This clonotype appeared many times. The chain is built from TRBV20-1 and TRBJ2-7; D is possibly TRBD1 (6 bases). The CDR3 totals 12 residues. Trimming removed 3 bases from V and 4 bases from J, with 10 bases in between. The germline V gene has CDR1 DFQATT and CDR2 SNEGSKA (reference sequence). The CDR3 region is CSASFGTYEQYF. CDR3 DNA sequence: TGCAGTGCTAGTTTTGGGACATACGAGCAGTACTTC.

In this sample, this clonotype turned up many times. The chain is built from TRBV7-9 and TRBJ2-7; tentative D call: TRBD2 (5 bases). V was pared by 4 bases and J by 0 bases, with 16 bases between. The CDR3 consists of 16 residues. Germline CDR1 is SEHNR and CDR2 is FQNEAQ (reference sequence). The CDR3 here is CASSYPPGVGSYEQYF. The DNA for the CDR3 is TGTGCCAGCAGCTACCCCCCCGGGGTGGGCTCCTACGAGCAGTACTTC.

As regards this clonotype: Because the CDR3's place on the DNA is in doubt, the DNA is left out and the CDR3 is given as listed by TCRdb. The chain carries TRBV5-1 and TRBJ2-4; TRBD1, as called in the table, went unchecked against the DNA. The CDR3 is 22 residues long, counting both termini. The germline V gene has CDR1 SGHRS and CDR2 YFSETQ. The CDR3 sequence: CASSFYICSARESDRAKNIQYF.

There are many counts of this clonotype. The DNA for the CDR3 is TGTGCCTGGAGTGGGGGACTCTACCAAGAGACCCAGTACTTC. Its translation: CAWSGGLYQETQYF. The chain carries TRBV30 and TRBJ2-5; TRBD2 might be the D (6 bases). The germline V gene has CDR1 GTSNPN and CDR2 SVGIG (reference sequence). V was shortened by 1 base and J by 0 bases, with 9 bases between the two germline ends. The CDR3 length is 14 residues.

A few counts support this clonotype. This rearrangement joins TRBV20-1 to TRBJ2-1; 10 nucleotides match TRBD2. The CDR3 extends over 15 amino acids. The junction had 10 bases not matched to a gene; V was cut back by 4 bases and J by 7 bases. Germline V gene data show CDR1 as DFQATT and CDR2 as SNEGSKA (reference sequence). The CDR3 protein is CSATNIAGGSNEQFF. DNA for the CDR3: TGCAGTGCTACCAACATAGCGGGAGGTTCGAATGAGCAGTTCTTC.

This clonotype was picked up many times. V is TRBV5-1 and J is TRBJ2-5; 7 positions match TRBD1. Trimming took 3 bases from V and 4 from J; bases not matched to a gene: 6. Germline V gene data show CDR1 as SGHRS and CDR2 as YFSETQ. This CDR3 has 14 residues. CDR3 region: CASSSGQFLETQYF. The CDR3 DNA reads as TGCGCCAGCAGCTCGGGACAGTTTTTAGAGACCCAGTACTTC. The full variable domain, completed using reference TRBV5-1 and TRBJ2-5, is KAGVTQTPRYLIKTRGQQVTLSCSPISGHRSVSWYQQTPGQGLQFLFEYFSETQRNKGNFPGRFSGRQFSNSRSEMNVSTLELGDSALYLCASSSGQFLETQYFGPGTRLLVL.

This clonotype has more than one count but fewer than ten. The V call is TRBV15, the J call TRBJ1-3; 7 nucleotides agree with TRBD1. The CDR3 runs 16 residues. V was pared by 0 bases and J by 3 bases, with 5 bases of the junction left unmatched. Germline loops: CDR1 LNHNV, CDR2 YYDKDF (reference sequence). The CDR3 DNA follows: TGTGCCACCAGCAGAGATAAGGGACAGCGTGGAAACACCATATATTTT. This encodes CATSRDKGQRGNTIYF.

This clonotype was counted ten times or more. The CDR3 DNA reads TGTGCCAGCAGTCTACCCCTGGGCTACAATGAGCAGTTCTTC. This sequence encodes CASSLPLGYNEQFF. The chain joins TRBV28 to TRBJ2-1; D ambiguous. Deletions cut 5 bases from V and 3 bases from J, with 11 bases between. CDR3 size: 14 residues. Germline CDR1 reads MDHEN; CDR2 reads SYDVKM. The complete variable domain, with remaining parts taken from reference TRBV28 and TRBJ2-1, reads DVKVTQSSRYLVKRTGEKVFLECVQDMDHENMFWYRQDPGLGLRLIYFSYDVKMKEKGDIPEGYSVSREKKERFSLILESASTNQTSMYLCASSLPLGYNEQFFGPGTRLTVL.

This clonotype has at least ten counts. The chain couples TRBV10-3 to TRBJ2-3; the match to TRBD2 covers 10 bases. Germline CDR1 ENHRY, CDR2 SYGVKD. This CDR3 has 16 amino acids. The J segment lost 5 bases and the V segment lost 5 bases, leaving 10 bases of the junction unmatched. The CDR3 DNA is TGTGCCATCAGTTCCGGGACTAGCGTCCTGGGAGATACGCAGTATTTT. Its protein is CAISSGTSVLGDTQYF.

In its sample, this clonotype was seen many times. This rearrangement joins TRBV7-9 to TRBJ2-1; 8 bases fit TRBD2. V dropped 8 bases and J dropped 9; count of bases not matched to a gene: 12. CDR1 is SEHNR, CDR2 FQNEAQ, per germline (reference sequence). The CDR3 runs 14 residues. The DNA of the CDR3 is TGTGCCAGCGTTCGGGCGGGAGGCCCCGGTGAGCAGTTCTTC. Its translation is CASVRAGGPGEQFF.

The table lists this clonotype with many counts. The chain joins TRBV5-1 to TRBJ1-5, with 7 bases identical to TRBD1. V dropped 5 bases and J dropped 6; count of bases not matched to a gene: 11. There are 15 residues in the CDR3. Germline V gene sequence: CDR1 SGHRS, CDR2 YFSETQ. In DNA, the CDR3 is TGCGCCAGCAGAATAGACGACAGGGCTGGTCAGCCCCAGCATTTT. It codes for CASRIDDRAGQPQHF.

This clonotype was found many times. This sequence joins TRBV24-1 and TRBJ2-2; D unresolved. The CDR3 is 14 amino acids. Germline V gene data show CDR1 as KGHDR and CDR2 as SFDVKD. The germline V and J ends were trimmed by 6 bases and 1 base, with 8 bases remaining between them. The CDR3 reads CATSQSGNTGELFF. The CDR3, as DNA: TGTGCCACCAGTCAGTCGGGGAACACCGGGGAGCTGTTTTTT.

The sample holds many counts of this clonotype. This rearrangement joins TRBV10-3 to TRBJ1-2, with D possibly TRBD1 on 5 matching bases. The ends were cut back, 2 bases at V and 0 bases at J, with 10 bases in the middle. Germline CDR1 is ENHRY and CDR2 is SYGVKD. The CDR3 is 15 residues long. CDR3 in amino acids: CAISEPQGANYGYTF. The CDR3, as DNA: TGTGCCATCAGTGAGCCCCAGGGCGCTAACTATGGCTACACCTTC.

In this sample, this clonotype turned up many times. DNA for the CDR3: TGTGCCACCCGGAGGGTGGACACTGAAGCTTTCTTT. Amino acid sequence: CATRRVDTEAFF. The V gene is TRBV10-3, the J gene TRBJ1-1, with unresolved D. Germline CDR1 ENHRY, CDR2 SYGVKD. Trimming cost V 10 bases and J 3 bases, with 12 bases left between them. This CDR3 is built from 12 residues.

This clonotype was seen ten or more times. The V gene is TRBV5-1, the J gene TRBJ2-2, with unresolved D. From germline, CDR1 is SGHRS and CDR2 YFSETQ. The germline V and J ends were trimmed by 0 bases and 2 bases, with 8 bases remaining between them. The CDR3 has 15 amino acids. The DNA of the CDR3 is TGCGCCAGCAGCTTGGAAGGCCGAAACACCGGGGAGCTGTTTTTT. Its protein product is CASSLEGRNTGELFF.

This clonotype was recorded many times. The chain employs TRBV11-2 and TRBJ2-7; 7 positions agree with TRBD1. CDR1 and CDR2 (germline): SGHAT, FQNNGV. The trim removed 7 bases at V and 2 bases at J, leaving 8 bases unmatched. The CDR3 length is 14 residues. DNA of the CDR3: TGTGCCAGCATTCCCGGGACAGTCCCCTACGAGCAGTACTTC. It specifies CASIPGTVPYEQYF. Looking up the rest from reference TRBV11-2 and TRBJ2-7 gives the full variable domain: EAGVAQSPRYKIIEKRQSVAFWCNPISGHATLYWYQQILGQGPKLLIQFQNNGVVDDSQLPKDRFSAERLKGVDSTLKIQPAKLEDSAVYLCASIPGTVPYEQYFGPGTRLTVT.

This clonotype has ten or more counts. The gene calls are TRBV6-5 and TRBJ2-3; D not certain. The germline gives CDR1 MNHEY, CDR2 SVGAGI. V was shortened by 6 bases and J by 9 bases, with 16 bases between the two germline ends. The CDR3 runs to 13 residues. The CDR3 coding sequence is TGTGCCAGCAGGCCGTATCGGGCAGGCACGCAGTATTTT. Translating it yields CASRPYRAGTQYF.

This clonotype was seen repeatedly, ten times or more. CDR3 DNA sequence: TGTGCCAGCAAACAAGGGTATTTTGGCTACACCTTC. It is translated as CASKQGYFGYTF. This rearrangement joins TRBV12-3 or TRBV12-4 to TRBJ1-2; D remains ambiguous. Between the trimmed V and J ends, which lost 7 bases and 7 bases, there was a span of 13 bases. This CDR3 contains 12 residues.